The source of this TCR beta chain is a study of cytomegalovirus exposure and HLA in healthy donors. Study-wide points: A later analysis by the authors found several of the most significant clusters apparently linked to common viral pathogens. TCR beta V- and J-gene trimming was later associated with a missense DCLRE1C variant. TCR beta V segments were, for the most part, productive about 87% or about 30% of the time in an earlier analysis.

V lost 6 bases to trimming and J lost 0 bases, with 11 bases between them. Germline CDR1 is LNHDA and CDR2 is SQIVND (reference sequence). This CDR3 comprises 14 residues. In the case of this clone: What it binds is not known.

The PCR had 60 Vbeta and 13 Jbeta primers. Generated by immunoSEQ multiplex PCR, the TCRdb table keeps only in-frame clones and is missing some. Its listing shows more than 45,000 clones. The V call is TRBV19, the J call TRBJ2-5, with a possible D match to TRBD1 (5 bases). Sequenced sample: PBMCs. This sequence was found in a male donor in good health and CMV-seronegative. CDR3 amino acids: CASRRQINQETQYF. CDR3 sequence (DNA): TGTGCCAGTAGGAGACAGATAAACCAAGAGACCCAGTACTTC.